This TCR beta chain was identified during a study of blood T cell repertoires in COVID-19. About the research overall: Spain, Italy and the United States supplied samples that represented acute and convalescent COVID-19.

The study counted Cohort 3 donors as recovered given two negative PCRs, clearance, or symptom resolution. Per the authors' pipeline: For nucleated cells, counts were estimated from reference gene primer amplification. Produced via immunoSEQ multiplex PCR; TCRdb's table is partial and in-frame only. V, J and clone size are taken as reported in that table, and D and trimming were inferred from the DNA itself. Of a few hundred thousand clones in the sample, 80% to 90% were seen once. Trimming removed 0 bases at V and 3 bases at J, with 14 bases between. CDR1 is WNHNN, CDR2 SYGVQD, per germline (reference sequence). The length of the CDR3 is 17 residues.

Sequencing was performed on PBMCs or T cells enriched from blood (not recorded which). The V call is TRBV10-1, the J call TRBJ1-4; D is undetermined. This receptor was taken from a man between 18 and 29 years old who had recovered from COVID-19. CDR3 residues: CASSESSDRSANEKLFF. CDR3 sequence (DNA): TGCGCCAGCAGTGAGTCGAGCGACCGTTCAGCTAATGAAAAACTGTTTTTT.